The clone carrying this TCR beta chain came up many times. The sample is drawn from a study of breast tumors, draining lymph nodes, adjacent tissues. With V trimmed by 5 bases and J by 1 base, 0 bases remained unmatched. The CDR3 totals 14 residues. Germline CDR1 is PRHDT and CDR2 is FYEKMQ (reference sequence). MiXCR, applied by TCRdb to the multiplex PCR reads, yields one record per CDR3 protein. The table lists around 230,000 distinct CDR3 sequences, around 35% of them singletons, with approximately 3.6% in the top ten. Breast cancer patients provided tissue from their axillary draining lymph nodes.

Sequencing was done on a sample of axillary lymph node tissue. The receptor comes from a female donor with breast cancer. Some clones in this sample may be carry-over from other donors' samples. V gene TRBV13 combines with J gene TRBJ2-2; the match to TRBD1 covers 8 bases. This CDR3 is CASSDRGNTGELFF. The CDR3 DNA reads as TGTGCCAGCAGCGACAGGGGGAACACCGGGGAGCTGTTTTTT.